One and the same sample provided the 15 T cell receptor beta chains below, sequenced in a study of cytomegalovirus exposure and HLA in healthy donors. The PCR made use of 60 Vbeta and 13 Jbeta primers. Produced via immunoSEQ multiplex PCR; TCRdb's table is partial and in-frame only. This table holds fewer than 250,000 clones, approximately 90% found once. Sequenced sample: PBMCs. Source of these receptors: a boy younger than 10 in good health and CMV-seronegative.

The rearrangement links TRBV5-4 to TRBJ2-5, with D perhaps TRBD2 (6 bases). Germline-derived CDR1 and CDR2 are SGHNT and YYREEE (reference sequence). V was pared by 1 base and J by 0 bases, with 10 bases between. The CDR3 has 15 residues. The CDR3 DNA is TGTGCCAGCAGCTTGAGGGACTGGTACCAAGAGACCCAGTACTTC. Translated: CASSLRDWYQETQYF.

The chain is built from TRBV2 and TRBJ1-2; TRBD1 is a possible D gene (5 bases). CDR3 length: 14 residues. Per the germline V gene, CDR1 is SNHLY and CDR2 is FYNNEI. V was trimmed by 8 bases and J by 1 base, leaving 14 bases between them. CDR3 nucleotide sequence: TGTGCCAGCTTGGAGACAGAGATTAACTATGGCTACACCTTC. This codes for CASLETEINYGYTF.

This clone was seen just once. The rearrangement joins TRBV7-3 to TRBJ2-1, with a weak D call TRBD2 (6 bases). This CDR3 region has 19 residues. Germline loops: CDR1 SGHTA, CDR2 FQGTGA. The V and J ends lost 5 bases and 10 bases respectively, with 33 bases between them. The CDR3 DNA reads as TGTGCCAGCAGCCCTACCCCTCTTCGTGCGGGACTGCCGGGATGGGAGCAGTTCTTC. It codes for CASSPTPLRAGLPGWEQFF.

The chain links TRBV11-3 to TRBJ2-2, with a possible D match to TRBD1 (6 bases). CDR1 SGHNT and CDR2 YENEEA come from the germline V gene. This CDR3 spans 15 amino acids. Trimming stripped 5 bases from V and 1 base from J, with 11 bases between. The CDR3: CASSHRVGNTGELFF. In nucleotides, the CDR3 is TGTGCCAGCAGCCACAGGGTAGGGAACACCGGGGAGCTGTTTTTT. Full variable domain (remainder filled in from reference TRBV11-3 and TRBJ2-2): EAGVVQSPRYKIIEKKQPVAFWCNPISGHNTLYWYLQNLGQGPELLIRYENEEAVDDSQLPKDRFSAERLKGVDSTLKIQPAELGDSAVYLCASSHRVGNTGELFFGEGSRLTVL.

The chain couples TRBV20-1 to TRBJ2-7; D uncertain. This CDR3 region has 9 residues. Germline-derived CDR1 and CDR2 are DFQATT and SNEGSKA (reference sequence). CDR3 in DNA: TGCGCGGCTGGATACGAGCAGTACTTC. Translating it yields CAAGYEQYF.

The gene calls are TRBV6-4 and TRBJ1-1; D call uncertain. Germline loops: CDR1 MRHNA, CDR2 SNTAGT. V gave up 7 bases and J gave up 0 bases, with 12 bases separating them. The CDR3 loop spans 14 amino acids. CDR3 nucleotide sequence: TGTGCCAGCAAAGTACAGCCTTTGAACACTGAAGCTTTCTTT. It translates to CASKVQPLNTEAFF.

The rearrangement links TRBV27 to TRBJ2-1; 9 bases match TRBD1. The germline CDR1 and CDR2 sequences are MNHEY and SMNVEV (reference sequence). J gave up 4 bases and V 5 bases, and 6 bases lay outside the gene matches. This CDR3 spans 15 amino acids. The chain's CDR3 is CASSPTGGIYNEQFF. The CDR3 DNA follows: TGTGCCAGCAGTCCAACAGGGGGCATATACAATGAGCAGTTCTTC.

The chain is built from TRBV19 and TRBJ1-2, with no clear D. The CDR3 extends over 14 amino acids. From germline, CDR1 is LNHDA and CDR2 SQIVND (reference sequence). Trimming removed 9 bases at V and 7 bases at J, with 21 bases between. In DNA form, the CDR3 reads TGTGCCAGCCATGCCTCTAGTACTCGGGGTGGCTACACCTTC. Translation gives CASHASSTRGGYTF.

The CDR3 protein is CSARRSTEQYF. For the CDR3, the DNA is TGCAGTGCTAGACGTAGTACAGAGCAGTACTTC. This chain uses TRBV20-1 with TRBJ2-5; no definite D call. Germline values: CDR1 DFQATT, CDR2 SNEGSKA (reference sequence). The CDR3 has 11 residues. V lost 2 bases, J lost 11 bases, and 12 bases lay in between.

The rearrangement links TRBV5-1 to TRBJ2-1, with a possible D match to TRBD1 (6 bases). The V end lost 3 bases, the J end lost 5 bases, and 15 bases lay between the germline ends. The V gene's germline CDR1 is SGHRS and CDR2 YFSETQ. There are 15 residues in the CDR3. CDR3 loop: CASSSALSGDNEQFF. CDR3 in DNA: TGCGCCAGCAGCTCGGCCCTTTCAGGGGACAATGAGCAGTTCTTC.

V is TRBV9 and J is TRBJ1-1; no firm D call. CDR1 is SGDLS, CDR2 YYNGEE, per germline. The V end was cut by 4 bases, the J end by 5 bases, with 9 bases between. This CDR3 spans 12 amino acids. CDR3: CASSYGGTEAFF. CDR3 in DNA: TGTGCCAGCAGCTATGGAGGGACTGAAGCTTTCTTT.

This clone was counted a few times. CDR3 sequence (DNA): TGCGCCAGCAGCTTGGCCGGGAGTGATCAGCCCCAGCATTTT. Translating it yields CASSLAGSDQPQHF. J is TRBJ1-5 and V is TRBV5-1; the D is unclear. Trimming cost V 0 bases and J 5 bases, with 9 bases left between them. The germline V gene has CDR1 SGHRS and CDR2 YFSETQ. This CDR3 comprises 14 residues.

The V call is TRBV6-5, the J call TRBJ2-2; 7 bases map to TRBD1. With V trimmed by 7 bases and J by 0 bases, 5 bases remained unmatched. Germline CDR1 MNHEY, CDR2 SVGAGI. This CDR3 comprises 15 residues. The CDR3 is CASNRDSANTGELFF. CDR3 DNA: TGTGCCAGCAACCGGGACAGCGCGAACACCGGGGAGCTGTTTTTT.

The chain recombines TRBV6-6 with TRBJ1-1; 8 bases match TRBD1. J gave up 8 bases and V 8 bases, and 7 bases lay outside the gene matches. The V gene's germline CDR1 is MNHNY and CDR2 SVGAGI (reference sequence). This CDR3 spans 12 amino acids. The CDR3 DNA is TGTGCCAGCTCAGAACGGACAGGGGAAGCTTTCTTT. Translated, it gives CASSERTGEAFF.

CDR3 region: CAWSAGRRGDEKLFF. CDR3 in DNA: TGTGCCTGGAGTGCGGGACGGCGGGGGGATGAAAAACTGTTTTTT. This rearrangement joins TRBV30 to TRBJ1-4, with D possibly being TRBD1 (5 bases). Germline CDR1 is GTSNPN and CDR2 is SVGIG (reference sequence). The CDR3 has 15 amino acids. Trimming removed 1 base at V and 6 bases at J, with 15 bases between.